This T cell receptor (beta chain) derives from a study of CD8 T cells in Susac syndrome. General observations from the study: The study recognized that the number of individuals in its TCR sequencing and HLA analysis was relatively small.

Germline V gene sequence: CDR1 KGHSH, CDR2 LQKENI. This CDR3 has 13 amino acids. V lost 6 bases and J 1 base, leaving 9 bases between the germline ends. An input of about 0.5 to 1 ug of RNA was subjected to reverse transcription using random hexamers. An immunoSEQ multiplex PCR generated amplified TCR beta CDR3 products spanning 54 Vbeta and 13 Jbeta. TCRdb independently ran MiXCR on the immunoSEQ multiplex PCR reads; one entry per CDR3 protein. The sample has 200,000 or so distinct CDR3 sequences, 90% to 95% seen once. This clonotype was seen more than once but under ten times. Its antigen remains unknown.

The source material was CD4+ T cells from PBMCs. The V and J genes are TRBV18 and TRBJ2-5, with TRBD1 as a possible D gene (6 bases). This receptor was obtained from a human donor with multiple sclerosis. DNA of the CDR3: TGTGCCAGCTCCCAGGGGACCCAAGAGACCCAGTACTTC. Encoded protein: CASSQGTQETQYF. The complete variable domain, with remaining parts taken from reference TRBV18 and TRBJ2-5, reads NAGVMQNPRHLVRRRGQEARLRCSPMKGHSHVYWYRQLPEEGLKFMVYLQKENIIDESGMPKERFSAEFPKEGPSILRIQQVVRGDSAAYFCASSQGTQETQYFGPGTRLLVL.